This TCR beta chain was sequenced during a study of blood T cell repertoires in COVID-19. Study-level information: Samples of COVID-19 (acute and convalescent) were obtained from the United States, Italy and Spain. PBMCs, B-cell-depleted T cells, or T cells were the source of the cDNA or gDNA that made up the material.

Seattle patient enrollment occurred during active infection, with longitudinal follow-up thereafter. Per the original data handling: Quantification of nucleated cells was approximated via reference gene primer amplification. Here immunoSEQ multiplex PCR was the method, and the copy in TCRdb shows in-frame clones only, minus some. V, J and clone size are those of that table, while D and trimming were read from the DNA. The repertoire has 300,000 to 400,000 clones, roughly nine tenths of them found once; the top ten carry around 2.8%. There are 11 residues in the CDR3. Germline V lookup: CDR1 DFQATT, CDR2 SNEGSKA (reference sequence). Trimming took off 6 bases at V and 3 bases at J, with 8 bases between the two ends. This clone was counted between two and nine times.

V usage is TRBV20-1 and J usage is TRBJ2-5; D possibly corresponds to TRBD1 (5 bases). This receptor was identified in a woman aged 30 to 39 with COVID-19, enrolled during active disease. Sequencing input: peripheral blood. The CDR3 sequence: CSALREETQYF. DNA for the CDR3: TGCAGTGCCCTCAGGGAAGAGACCCAGTACTTC.